This TCR beta chain was identified in a study of vaccination and CD4 T cells after COVID-19. Findings and caveats of the study: Spike mono-reactivity held for 304 of 307 vaccine-specific clones in convalescent patients.

The germline gives CDR1 WSHSY, CDR2 SAAADI. The CDR3 spans 14 residues. The germline V and J ends were trimmed by 2 bases and 5 bases, with 12 bases remaining between them. Treatment meaning: roughly 10-day PBMC culture with coronavirus spike peptide pools or control peptides (ViraFEST assay). Before TCRs were sequenced, ViraFEST expanded antigen-specific T cells with peptide pools. This clonotype came up a few times. The antigen is undetermined. Sequence data for DNA of cultured CD4+ T cells were generated by the Oncomine TCR Beta short-read assay. TCRdb reprocessed the PCR reads via MiXCR and lists one record per CDR3 protein. The top ten hold about a fifth of the sample, which has 8,000 or so distinct CDR3 sequences, 20% to 25% seen once.

This TCR was sampled from a human donor who had recovered from COVID-19. The V gene is TRBV10-2, the J gene TRBJ2-5, with D unclear. The specimen was CD4+ T cells from blood, cultured in vitro, collected after SARS-CoV-2 vaccination. The CDR3 DNA sequence: TGCGCCAGCAGTGAGAGGAGCTCCCGGGAGACCCAGTACTTC. This gives the protein CASSERSSRETQYF.